What follows describes a single T cell receptor (beta chain). There is no known antigen for this receptor. No per-base quality is available; no much larger clone lies one base away. Reading the germline V gene (reference sequence) gives CDR1 LNHDA and CDR2 SQIVND. V loses 8 bases, J loses 2 bases, and the germline ends lie 12 bases apart. From its cysteine to its phenylalanine, the CDR3 spans 13 amino acids. Solely the CDR3 DNA is kept, with 39 bases framed from the first base. These data originate in a study of T cell changes during pregnancy in multiple sclerosis (dated by TCRdb to the late 2010s). As for the study more broadly: Changes in the T cell repertoire over the course of pregnancy were examined in this study in women with multiple sclerosis.

Library creation used the immunoSEQ multiplex PCR assay. What TCRdb holds here is the immuneACCESS table cut down to in-frame rearrangements. Part of the clones is not present; checked against another copy, under half of the missing clones reflect an unresolved V gene, and the others are unexplained. The sample profile shows fewer than 110,000 clones; approximately 90% of them were found once. The top ten clonotypes cover roughly 0.88% of the sample. This TCR came from a female donor with multiple sclerosis, enrolled in a pregnancy study. The V and J genes are TRBV19 and TRBJ1-2; TRBD1 is perhaps the D gene, given 5 matching bases. The sample was peripheral blood, taken after pregnancy. CDR3 region: CASRSQVNYGYTF. The nucleotide sequence reads TGTGCCAGTCGATCACAGGTGAACTATGGCTACACCTTC.